The clone carrying this T cell receptor beta chain was observed a handful of times. What it recognizes is unknown. These data belong to a study of cytomegalovirus exposure and HLA in healthy donors. Study conclusions and caveats: Beyond CMV serostatus, there was no information to go on about immune exposure.

In germline, CDR1 is SGHNT, CDR2 YYREEE (reference sequence). The CDR3 has 15 residues. Germline trimming cut 4 bases from V and 1 base from J; bases unmatched to any gene: 7. PCR used 60 Vbeta primers and 13 Jbeta primers. Some clones are missing from TCRdb's copy, which holds only in-frame ones; the method was immunoSEQ multiplex PCR. The repertoire consists of roughly 120,000 clones, with 65% to 90% occurring once and the leading ten covering 11%. The sample comprised PBMCs. This chain links TRBV5-4 with TRBJ2-5; 7 bases align to TRBD1. This sequence originates from a male donor in good health and CMV-seropositive. The CDR3 reads CASSPNRGPQETQYF. CDR3 nucleotide sequence: TGTGCCAGCAGCCCCAACAGGGGACCCCAAGAGACCCAGTACTTC.